This is a list of T cell receptor beta chains from one sample in a study of OX40 agonist ivuxolimab in advanced cancers. Some clones are missing from TCRdb's copy, which holds only in-frame ones; the method was immunoSEQ multiplex PCR. The sample has 75,000 to 90,000 clones; approximately 85% are singletons. The input for sequencing was CD4+ or CD8+ T cells sorted from blood, taken in a trial of the OX40 agonist ivuxolimab. The origin of the receptors is an adult with an advanced solid tumor such as melanoma, head and neck, liver or kidney cancer. The CDR3 runs from the conserved cysteine through the conserved F or W. The order of the fields is clone size, D gene, V gene, J gene, CDR3 DNA, CDR3 protein. D genes are given only for firm matches. Expanded clones are given a class, and other clones once, few, many or no size at all.

.	.	TRBV20-1	TRBJ1-1	TGCAGTGCTATACAGCTTCTTGAAGCTTTCTTT	CSAIQLLEAFF
.	.	TRBV5-4	TRBJ1-6	TGTGCCAGCAGCCTCGCCAGGGATTACTCCTATAATTCACCCCTCCACTTT	CASSLARDYSYNSPLHF
.	.	TRBV7-6	TRBJ2-5	TGTGCCAGCAGCCAAAACCAGGGACTGCAAGAGACCCAGTACTTC	CASSQNQGLQETQYF
.	TRBD1	TRBV10-3	TRBJ2-1	TGTGCCATCAGTGAGTCGGACAGGGGGTACAATGAGCAGTTCTTC	CAISESDRGYNEQFF
.	TRBD1	TRBV5-1	TRBJ2-7	TGCGCCAGCAGCTTCGGGACAGGGCTTAACTACGAGCAGTACTTC	CASSFGTGLNYEQYF
.	TRBD1	TRBV4-2	TRBJ1-2	TGTGCCAGCAGCCAAGAAAAGGGGACAGATGGCTACACCTTC	CASSQEKGTDGYTF
.	TRBD1	TRBV5-6	TRBJ1-6	TGTGCCAGCAGCTACAGGGGTTTGGGGAATTCACCCCTCCACTTT	CASSYRGLGNSPLHF
.	.	TRBV2	TRBJ1-5	TGTGCCAGCACTCACGAAGGGCTCAATCAGCCCCAGCATTTT	CASTHEGLNQPQHF
.	.	TRBV7-3	TRBJ1-5	TGTGCCAGCAGCTTAGTGGGAACAAGCAATCAGCCCCAGCATTTT	CASSLVGTSNQPQHF
once	.	TRBV5-1	TRBJ2-1	TGCGCCAGCAGATATGAGGGGTATGAGCAGTTCTTC	CASRYEGYEQFF
.	.	TRBV7-8	TRBJ1-6	TGTGCCAGCAGCTTAAGTCAGAACAATTCACCCCTCCACTTT	CASSLSQNNSPLHF
.	.	TRBV10-3	TRBJ1-1	TGTGCCATCCGCCGATCAGGGGAAGAAGCTTTCTTT	CAIRRSGEEAFF
.	.	TRBV7-2	TRBJ2-7	TGTGCCAGCAGCTTAACAATGGGCTCGAACCGAGGGGGGGAGCAGTACTTC	CASSLTMGSNRGGEQYF
.	.	TRBV7-9	TRBJ1-2	TGTGCCAGCAGCTTAGGGGGGATCGACGGCGATGGCTACACCTTC	CASSLGGIDGDGYTF
.	.	TRBV28	TRBJ1-4	TGTGCCAGCAGGCGGCCAGGGCTAAATGAAAAACTGTTTTTT	CASRRPGLNEKLFF
.	TRBD1	TRBV4-3	TRBJ2-5	TGCGCCAGCAGTCCGATGTATGGGACAGCGCGAGAGACCCAGTACTTC	CASSPMYGTARETQYF
.	TRBD1	TRBV18	TRBJ1-1	TGTGCCAGCTCCCGTGAACTCCAGGGGGGGAACACTGAAGCTTTCTTT	CASSRELQGGNTEAFF
.	.	TRBV5-6	TRBJ1-5	TGTGCCAGCAGCTTGCAGAGTCGCCAGCATTTT	CASSLQSRQHF
.	.	TRBV5-1	TRBJ2-5	TGCGCCAGCAGCCCAGGTATGGAACAAGACCAAGAGACCCAGTACTTC	CASSPGMEQDQETQYF
.	TRBD2	TRBV4-2	TRBJ2-3	TGTGCCAGCAGCCAAGGGATCAGGACTAGCGGGTCTAGCACAGATACGCAGTATTTT	CASSQGIRTSGSSTDTQYF
.	.	TRBV28	TRBJ1-5	TGTGCCAGCAGTCAATTATATCAGCCCCAGCATTTT	CASSQLYQPQHF
.	.	TRBV7-2	TRBJ1-4	TGTGCCAGCAGCGCTCGGGACAACAGTAATGAAAAACTGTTTTTT	CASSARDNSNEKLFF
once	.	TRBV28	TRBJ1-1	TGTGCCAGCAGTTTACAAAGTCGGGGCAGGATAACGAACACTGAAGCTTTCTTT	CASSLQSRGRITNTEAFF
.	.	TRBV6-5	TRBJ1-1	TGTGCCAGCAGTATAGAGATGAACACTGAAGCTTTCTTT	CASSIEMNTEAFF
once	TRBD2	TRBV5-1	TRBJ2-1	TGCGCCAGCAGCTCCTTCGTGCGGGGGGGCTATAATGAGCAGTTCTTC	CASSSFVRGGYNEQFF
.	.	TRBV30	TRBJ1-3	TGTGCCTGGAGTGTACGGGTGGGGGATAGTGGCACCATATATTTT	CAWSVRVGDSGTIYF
few	.	TRBV11-3	TRBJ1-1	TGTGCCAGCAGCTTGGGGACCGGGGACACTGAAGCTTTCTTT	CASSLGTGDTEAFF
.	.	TRBV9	TRBJ1-2	TGTGCCAGCAGTTCCTCCCTGCTACATAACTATGGCTACACCTTC	CASSSSLLHNYGYTF
.	.	TRBV18	TRBJ1-1	TGTGCCAGCTCACCATGGGAAAACACTGAAGCTTTCTTT	CASSPWENTEAFF
.	.	TRBV7-9	TRBJ2-3	TGTGCCAGCAGCTTCGAGGGGGATACGCAGTATTTT	CASSFEGDTQYF
.	TRBD1	TRBV5-1	TRBJ2-3	TGCGCCAGCAGCTTGACGACAGGGCACACAGATACGCAGTATTTT	CASSLTTGHTDTQYF
.	.	TRBV9	TRBJ2-7	TGTGCCAGCAGCGGAGCCGGGACAACACCATACGAGCAGTACTTC	CASSGAGTTPYEQYF
.	TRBD1	TRBV5-6	TRBJ2-4	TGTGCCAGCAGTCCCCCGACAGGGGTGGACATTCAGTACTTC	CASSPPTGVDIQYF
once	.	TRBV19	TRBJ1-2	TGTGCCAGTAGCGAAGCCGGGACGGCTAACTATGGCTACACCTTC	CASSEAGTANYGYTF
.	TRBD1	TRBV7-2	TRBJ1-2	TGTGCCAGCAGCTTGGGACAGCACTATGGCTACACCTTC	CASSLGQHYGYTF
few	.	TRBV6-5	TRBJ1-6	TGTGCCAGCTTTCCGGGGACGGGTTCACCCCTCCACTTT	CASFPGTGSPLHF
.	.	TRBV28	TRBJ1-5	TGTGCCAGCAGTTCCGTGGACATTAAGAGTCAGCCCCAGCATTTT	CASSSVDIKSQPQHF
.	.	TRBV5-1	TRBJ2-3	TGCGCCAGCAACGGACTGGGGGGAAGCACAGATACGCAGTATTTT	CASNGLGGSTDTQYF